This T cell receptor beta chain was found in a study of CD8+ T cells in alopecia areata. Study at large: The study gave treated patients oral tofacitinib at 5 to 10 mg twice daily. Overall study results and limits: Clarity of TCR sharing across patients fell short of that in mice, possibly HLA-related.

Researchers picked out CD4+ and CD8+ T cells from PBMCs by sorting. cDNA reverse transcribed from extracted RNA served as the sequencing template. Measured with immunoSEQ multiplex PCR; TCRdb has only the in-frame clones, and not every one. The sample has hundreds of thousands of clones, 67% seen once. With 4 bases clipped from V and 0 bases from J, the junction kept 5 bases outside the gene matches. This CDR3 is built from 16 residues. Germline CDR1 reads SGHRS; CDR2 reads YFSETQ. This clone was observed a single time. What it recognizes is unknown. This material consisted of CD4+ T cells sorted from blood, taken at week 0. The chain carries TRBV5-1 and TRBJ2-1; TRBD1 matches 9 bases. The TCR comes from a human donor with alopecia areata. In nucleotides, the CDR3 is TGCGCCAGCAGCCCAGGGACAGGGCCCTCCTACAATGAGCAGTTCTTC. Translation: CASSPGTGPSYNEQFF.